This T cell receptor (beta chain) appears in the sequencing data of a study of T cell changes during pregnancy in multiple sclerosis. Profiling relied on immunoSEQ multiplex PCR, and the TCRdb table lists in-frame clones only, not all of them. The data show under 45,000 clones, 88% seen once. This CDR3 spans 15 amino acids. Germline CDR1 is MDHEN and CDR2 is SYDVKM. The V and J ends lost 10 bases and 0 bases, in that order; junction bases with no gene match: 9. The clonotype comes from a female donor with multiple sclerosis, enrolled in a pregnancy study. The chain joins TRBV28 to TRBJ2-4; 7 nucleotides align to TRBD1. Specimen: CD4+ T cells from peripheral blood mononuclear cells, collected in the second trimester of pregnancy. The chain's CDR3 is CATDIGGIAKNIQYF. CDR3 DNA sequence: TGTGCCACCGATATAGGGGGCATAGCCAAAAACATTCAGTACTTC. The variable domain in full, with the rest retrieved from reference TRBV28 and TRBJ2-4, is DVKVTQSSRYLVKRTGEKVFLECVQDMDHENMFWYRQDPGLGLRLIYFSYDVKMKEKGDIPEGYSVSREKKERFSLILESASTNQTSMYLCATDIGGIAKNIQYFGAGTRLSVL.